The 19 T cell receptor beta chains reported below all come from one sample, sequenced in a study of cytomegalovirus exposure and HLA in healthy donors. It was with 60 Vbeta and 13 Jbeta primers that the PCR ran. The assay was immunoSEQ multiplex PCR, and TCRdb's table has in-frame clones only and misses some. The sample holds some 150,000 clones, approximately 71% seen once. The specimen was PBMCs. These TCRs come from a man aged 35 to 55 in good health and CMV-seronegative.

The V gene is TRBV7-2, the J gene TRBJ2-7, with TRBD1 matching 8 bases. The CDR3 totals 14 residues. V lost 1 base to trimming and J lost 7 bases; unmatched junction nucleotides: 6. Germline V gives CDR1 SGHTA, CDR2 FQGNSA. The DNA for the CDR3 is TGTGCCAGCAGCTTAGACAGGGGGTGGGGGGAGCAGTACTTC. This sequence encodes CASSLDRGWGEQYF.

The CDR3 sequence is CASSRRRSSYNEQFF. CDR3 nucleotides: TGTGCCAGCAGCCGTCGACGGAGCTCCTACAATGAGCAGTTCTTC. This chain uses TRBV7-9 with TRBJ2-1; no clear D. Germline V lookup: CDR1 SEHNR, CDR2 FQNEAQ (reference sequence). The CDR3 is 15 residues long. Between the trimmed V and J ends, which lost 5 bases and 0 bases, there was a span of 11 bases.

This clone was seen a handful of times. The chain is built from TRBV7-9 and TRBJ1-2; no definite D call. The V and J ends lost 1 base and 14 bases respectively, with 11 bases between them. Germline CDR1 and CDR2: SEHNR and FQNEAQ (reference sequence). The CDR3 is 11 amino acids. CDR3 DNA sequence: TGTGCCAGCAGCTTAGGGCGAGACTGTACCTTC. Residues: CASSLGRDCTF.

J is TRBJ2-1 and V is TRBV11-3; 9 bases agree with TRBD1. The V gene's germline CDR1 is SGHNT and CDR2 YENEEA. There are 16 residues in the CDR3. Trimming at V came to 1 base and at J to 1 base, leaving 2 bases not matched to a gene. CDR3 loop: CASSLVGTGSYNEQFF. The DNA for the CDR3 is TGTGCCAGCAGCTTAGTTGGGACAGGGTCCTACAATGAGCAGTTCTTC. Using reference TRBV11-3 and TRBJ2-1 for the parts outside the CDR3, the full variable domain is EAGVVQSPRYKIIEKKQPVAFWCNPISGHNTLYWYLQNLGQGPELLIRYENEEAVDDSQLPKDRFSAERLKGVDSTLKIQPAELGDSAVYLCASSLVGTGSYNEQFFGPGTRLTVL.

The J gene is TRBJ2-6, the V gene TRBV5-1; no clear D gene. The CDR3 is 18 residues long. Trimming stripped 3 bases from V and 0 bases from J, with 16 bases between. From germline, CDR1 is SGHRS and CDR2 YFSETQ. The CDR3 region is CASSSQSRQTSGANVLTF. CDR3 sequence (DNA): TGCGCCAGCAGCTCCCAATCCCGACAAACCTCTGGGGCCAACGTCCTGACTTTC.

The chain uses TRBV10-2 and TRBJ2-5, with D possibly matching TRBD1 (8 bases). CDR3 size: 15 residues. V was pared by 8 bases and J by 5 bases, with 21 bases between. Germline values: CDR1 WSHSY, CDR2 SAAADI. CDR3 sequence (DNA): TGCGCCAGCGGGGGGGCAGGGGGCTATATCGAGACCCAGTACTTC. Protein product: CASGGAGGYIETQYF.

This clone is a singleton in its sample. V and J are TRBV5-1 and TRBJ2-7; the D gene is possibly TRBD2 (5 bases). The CDR3 loop spans 15 amino acids. CDR1 SGHRS and CDR2 YFSETQ come from the germline V gene. V lost 1 base and J 1 base, leaving 12 bases between the germline ends. CDR3 loop: CASSLTAADSYEQYF. CDR3 nucleotides: TGCGCCAGCAGCTTGACAGCGGCCGATTCCTACGAGCAGTACTTC.

This chain uses TRBV5-1 with TRBJ2-6; D possibly corresponds to TRBD2 (6 bases). The CDR3 spans 17 residues. Germline V CDR1 and CDR2: SGHRS, YFSETQ. Deletions cut 0 bases from V and 2 bases from J, with 12 bases between. CDR3 DNA: TGCGCCAGCAGCTTGGCCCTGGGGGGTGCTGGGGCCAACGTCCTGACTTTC. It translates to CASSLALGGAGANVLTF. The variable domain in full, with the rest retrieved from reference TRBV5-1 and TRBJ2-6, is KAGVTQTPRYLIKTRGQQVTLSCSPISGHRSVSWYQQTPGQGLQFLFEYFSETQRNKGNFPGRFSGRQFSNSRSEMNVSTLELGDSALYLCASSLALGGAGANVLTFGAGSRLTVL.

The chain has TRBV5-1 and TRBJ1-2; TRBD1 matches at 7 bases. The CDR3 extends over 17 amino acids. Per germline, CDR1 SGHRS and CDR2 YFSETQ. Losses at the gene ends were 0 bases for V and 0 bases for J; bases not matched to a gene: 8. The CDR3 loop is CASSLAPGQRANYGYTF. The CDR3 DNA follows: TGCGCCAGCAGCTTGGCCCCGGGACAGAGAGCTAACTATGGCTACACCTTC.

The V call is TRBV7-9, the J call TRBJ2-1; 7 bases map to TRBD2. Trimming at V came to 3 bases and at J to 14 bases, leaving 7 bases not matched to a gene. Germline V gene data show CDR1 as SEHNR and CDR2 as FQNEAQ (reference sequence). This CDR3 is 12 amino acids long. CDR3 in amino acids: CASSFPQAGEFF. The CDR3 region has the DNA TGTGCCAGCAGCTTTCCCCAGGCGGGGGAGTTCTTC.

The CDR3 coding sequence is TGTGCCAGCAGTTCCCGACTAGCGGGGGACGGAGACGAGCAGTACTTC. It codes for CASSSRLAGDGDEQYF. V is TRBV2 and J is TRBJ2-7; 12 bases match TRBD2. The CDR3 runs 16 residues. Germline V CDR1 and CDR2: SNHLY, FYNNEI. V dropped 5 bases and J dropped 5; count of bases not matched to a gene: 10.

This clone is a singleton in its sample. The rearrangement uses TRBV5-8 and TRBJ1-5, with 8 nucleotides matching TRBD1. V lost 2 bases and J lost 11; bases outside the gene matches: 9. This CDR3 is 14 amino acids long. Germline values: CDR1 SGHTS, CDR2 YDEGEE. Here the CDR3 reads CASSLGQGPWAQHF. CDR3 bases: TGTGCCAGCAGCTTAGGACAGGGCCCCTGGGCCCAGCATTTT.

This sequence joins TRBV5-4 and TRBJ2-5, with 7 nucleotides matching TRBD2. The V and J ends lost 0 bases and 2 bases, in that order; junction bases with no gene match: 7. CDR3 length: 16 amino acids. Germline CDR1 reads SGHNT; CDR2 reads YYREEE (reference sequence). Here the CDR3 reads CASSLGDSGSQETQYF. DNA of the CDR3: TGTGCCAGCAGCTTGGGTGATAGCGGGTCGCAAGAGACCCAGTACTTC.

There are a few counts of this clone. The chain carries TRBV6-1 and TRBJ1-1; no clear D. V was pared by 2 bases and J by 10 bases, with 5 bases between. Germline V gene sequence: CDR1 MNHNS, CDR2 SASEGT. The CDR3 sequence is 10 residues long. The CDR3 DNA reads TGTGCCAGCAGTGAACTAGGAGCTTTCTTT. Its protein product is CASSELGAFF.

The chain recombines TRBV7-2 with TRBJ2-3, with 8 bases aligning to TRBD2. Germline V CDR1 and CDR2: SGHTA, FQGNSA. V was pared by 5 bases and J by 0 bases, with 13 bases of the junction left unmatched. This CDR3 spans 18 amino acids. The CDR3 is CASSPRLPVAGSTDTQYF. CDR3 coding DNA: TGTGCCAGCAGCCCTAGACTCCCGGTAGCGGGGAGCACAGATACGCAGTATTTT.

This sequence joins TRBV14 and TRBJ2-2, with a tentative D call TRBD2 (5 bases). Per germline, CDR1 SGHDN and CDR2 FVKESK. This CDR3 region has 13 residues. Between the trimmed V and J ends, which lost 10 bases and 2 bases, there was a span of 11 bases. CDR3 DNA: TGTGCCACCACCGGGGAAAACACCGGGGAGCTGTTTTTT. Its protein product is CATTGENTGELFF.

The V call is TRBV11-2, the J call TRBJ2-3; 11 bases fit TRBD2. The CDR3 spans 16 residues. Per the germline V gene, CDR1 is SGHAT and CDR2 is FQNNGV. V lost 3 bases and J lost 5; bases outside the gene matches: 7. The CDR3 nucleotides read TGTGCCAGCAGCTTCTTAGCGGGGGGGCGGGGAGATACGCAGTATTTT. Its translation is CASSFLAGGRGDTQYF.

The V call is TRBV10-3, the J call TRBJ2-1; maybe TRBD1 (5 bases). Germline-derived CDR1 and CDR2 are ENHRY and SYGVKD. The CDR3 is made up of 15 amino acids. The germline V and J ends were trimmed by 6 bases and 0 bases, with 12 bases remaining between them. CDR3 coding DNA: TGTGCCATCAGCGATACAGGAAGCTCCTACAATGAGCAGTTCTTC. Its translation is CAISDTGSSYNEQFF.

The rearrangement links TRBV20-1 to TRBJ2-5, with TRBD2 identical over 10 bases. The DNA end is more similar to TRBJ2-7, so the J call may be wrong. The CDR3 is 11 residues long. The V gene's germline CDR1 is DFQATT and CDR2 SNEGSKA (reference sequence). CDR3 sequence: CSGTSGYEQYF. In nucleotides, the CDR3 is TGCAGTGGGACTAGCGGCTACGAGCAGTACTTC.